The 3 T cell receptor beta chains below were found in one sample sequenced in a study of T-cell memory formation after mild COVID-19. One entry per CDR3 protein, called by TCRdb with MiXCR from the 5' RACE reads. The sample holds around 300,000 distinct CDR3 sequences, roughly 8% seen once. The sample comprised PBMCs or a T cell subset sorted from them (not recorded which). The source of these receptors is a man between 18 and 29 years old who had mild COVID-19 (a few samples of this study predate the infection). Cell type and time point are not known.

This clonotype was found many times. The chain recombines TRBV15 with TRBJ2-7; unclear D gene. The CDR3 covers 14 residues. V dropped 0 bases and J dropped 6 bases, with 12 bases sitting between them. Germline V gene data show CDR1 as LNHNV and CDR2 as YYDKDF (reference sequence). The CDR3 coding sequence is TGTGCCACCAGCAGAGATTTTGATGGTTCCGAGCAGTACGTC. Translating gives CATSRDFDGSEQYV.

The chain uses TRBV7-9 and TRBJ2-3, with 11 bases aligning to TRBD1. With V trimmed by 5 bases and J by 3 bases, 7 bases remained unmatched. Germline V CDR1 and CDR2: SEHNR, FQNEAQ (reference sequence). The CDR3 has 16 amino acids. CDR3 sequence: CASSPRGTGGTDTQYF. The CDR3 DNA follows: TGTGCCAGCAGCCCCCGAGGGACAGGGGGAACAGATACGCAGTATTTT.

This clonotype has at least ten counts. The chain joins TRBV7-2 to TRBJ2-3, with a possible D match to TRBD1 (5 bases). The CDR3 length is 14 residues. Germline V gene lookup returns CDR1 SGHTA and CDR2 FQGNSA. V lost 4 bases and J lost 8, with 16 bases in between. This CDR3 reads CASSSSGRDSTQYF. As DNA, the CDR3 is TGTGCCAGCAGCTCCTCAGGCAGGGATAGTACGCAGTATTTT.